Presented here are 28 T cell receptor beta chains from one specimen sequenced in a study of T cells in Graves' hyperthyroidism and ophthalmopathy. Using RNA transcripts as the source, TCR beta CDR3 regions were amplified. The HTBI primer set served for first-round RT-PCR of the TCR CDR3. TCRdb reprocessed the multiplex PCR reads via MiXCR and lists one record per CDR3 protein. Of around 700,000 distinct CDR3 sequences listed, roughly 32% are singletons. Sample: blood. The receptors were sampled from a woman aged 40 to 50 with Graves' hyperthyroidism.

This clonotype showed up many times. V is TRBV7-9 and J is TRBJ1-1; D not certain. Trimming pared 3 bases from V and 7 bases from J, leaving 6 bases between. Looked up from germline, CDR1 is SEHNR and CDR2 is FQNEAQ (reference sequence). This CDR3 spans 11 amino acids. The CDR3 sequence: CASSFNGEAFF. The CDR3 coding sequence is TGTGCCAGCAGCTTTAATGGTGAAGCTTTCTTT.

This clonotype was detected many times. The chain links TRBV7-3 to TRBJ2-7, with D possibly TRBD2 on 6 matching bases. Germline lookup yields CDR1 SGHTA and CDR2 FQGTGA. V was clipped by 4 bases and J by 1 base, with 11 bases between them. This CDR3 has 14 residues. CDR3 bases: TGTGCCAGCAGCTCAAATCTAGCGTCCTACGAGCAGTACTTC. As protein: CASSSNLASYEQYF.

This clonotype was seen a few times. V gene TRBV12-3 or TRBV12-4 combines with J gene TRBJ1-1; 7 bases fit TRBD1. The CDR3 sequence is 14 residues long. V gave up 6 bases and J gave up 4 bases; unmatched junction bases: 8. The CDR3: CASRKGAGSTEAFF. CDR3 coding DNA: TGTGCCAGCAGGAAGGGGGCAGGGAGCACTGAAGCTTTCTTT.

The J gene is TRBJ2-7, the V gene TRBV20-1; 10 bases line up with TRBD2. Trimming removed 6 bases from V and 2 bases from J; junction bases left unmatched: 4. The germline gives CDR1 DFQATT, CDR2 SNEGSKA (reference sequence). The CDR3 runs 13 residues. The CDR3 spells CSAPGLAAYEQYF. The DNA of the CDR3 is TGCAGTGCCCCAGGACTAGCGGCCTACGAGCAGTACTTC.

The chain is built from TRBV19 and TRBJ2-2; 10 bases map to TRBD1. Germline V lookup: CDR1 LNHDA, CDR2 SQIVND (reference sequence). This CDR3 is built from 16 residues. Germline trimming cut 7 bases from V and 4 bases from J; bases unmatched to any gene: 9. DNA of the CDR3: TGTGCCAGTATACCGCCGGGACAGGGGAGCACCGGGGAGCTGTTTTTT. Translating gives CASIPPGQGSTGELFF.

This clonotype has ten or more counts. J is TRBJ1-2 and V is TRBV15; D is possibly TRBD1 (5 bases). Germline V gene data show CDR1 as LNHNV and CDR2 as YYDKDF (reference sequence). The CDR3 has 14 residues. Trimming pared 4 bases from V and 3 bases from J, leaving 12 bases between. The CDR3 region has the DNA TGTGCCACCAGCACTCGGGACCGCTACTATGGCTACACCTTC. It encodes CATSTRDRYYGYTF.

In the case of this clonotype: The junction does not match germline at one end; this may be a read error. This sequence joins TRBV7-9 and TRBJ2-7; perhaps TRBD1 as D (5 bases). This CDR3 is built from 15 residues. CDR1 is SEHNR, CDR2 FQNEAQ, per germline (reference sequence). The CDR3 region has the DNA TGCGCCAGCAGCCACCAGCAGGGCGCCCTAGACGAGCAGTACTTC. Its protein product is CASSHQQGALDEQYF.

This clonotype was observed a single time. It may be a read error: a sequence one base away is much more abundant. This CDR3 is CSARHPTYEQCF. CDR3 DNA sequence: TGCAGTGCTAGACACCCCACCTACGAGCAGTGCTTC. The gene calls are TRBV20-1 and TRBJ2-7; D unresolved. The CDR3 consists of 12 residues. Looked up from germline, CDR1 is DFQATT and CDR2 is SNEGSKA (reference sequence).

As concerns this clonotype: This likely comes from a read error, as the CDR3 has no conserved phenylalanine or tryptophan at its end. J is TRBJ1-2 and V is TRBV7-9, with no clear D. CDR1 and CDR2 from the germline V gene are SEHNR and FQNEAQ (reference sequence). This CDR3 spans 13 amino acids. Deletions cut 6 bases from V and 3 bases from J, with 11 bases between. In DNA form, the CDR3 reads TGTGCCAGCAGTGAGAACAGCGACTATGGCTACACCCTC. Amino acids: CASSENSDYGYTL.

The chain combines TRBV11-1 with TRBJ2-7; no reliable D call. The germline CDR1 and CDR2 sequences are SGHAT and FQDESV (reference sequence). V lost 2 bases to trimming and J lost 4 bases, with 9 bases between them. This CDR3 comprises 13 residues. DNA of the CDR3: TGTGCCAGCAGCTTATTCCAGAGTTACGAGCAGTACTTC. Its translation is CASSLFQSYEQYF.

This clonotype was detected a few times. The chain's CDR3 is CASSYSRQSGDTEAFF. The CDR3 nucleotides are TGTGCCAGCAGTTACTCGAGGCAGAGTGGGGACACTGAAGCTTTCTTT. V and J are TRBV6-6 and TRBJ1-1; D gene uncertain. CDR3 length: 16 amino acids. Germline CDR1 MNHNY, CDR2 SVGAGI (reference sequence). Trimming removed 0 bases at V and 3 bases at J, with 14 bases between.

This clonotype has only a few counts. J is TRBJ1-1 and V is TRBV12-3 or TRBV12-4; tentatively, D is TRBD1 (5 bases). The CDR3 contains 13 residues. V was trimmed by 3 bases and J by 6 bases, leaving 11 bases between them. CDR3 nucleotide sequence: TGTGCCAGCAGTTTTGGGGGGATCTCTGAAGCTTTCTTT. This codes for CASSFGGISEAFF.

The V gene is TRBV6-5, the J gene TRBJ2-2, with TRBD2 identical over 14 bases. CDR1 and CDR2 from the germline V gene are MNHEY and SVGAGI. The trim removed 4 bases at V and 5 bases at J, leaving 3 bases unmatched. This CDR3 contains 16 residues. CDR3 loop: CASSWGLAGDTGELFF. For the CDR3, the DNA is TGTGCCAGCAGTTGGGGACTAGCGGGAGATACCGGGGAGCTGTTTTTT.

The rearrangement uses TRBV6-6 and TRBJ1-3; weak D call: TRBD1 (6 bases). V lost 6 bases to trimming and J lost 0 bases, with 9 bases between them. Per the germline V gene, CDR1 is MNHNY and CDR2 is SVGAGI (reference sequence). This CDR3 has 14 residues. The CDR3 here is CASRTDSSGNTIYF. The DNA for the CDR3 is TGTGCCAGCAGGACGGACAGCTCTGGAAACACCATATATTTT.

This clonotype was seen repeatedly, ten times or more. At one end the junction does not follow the germline gene, possibly because of a read error. This chain uses TRBV20-1 with TRBJ2-2, with no clear D. CDR3 size: 12 residues. Per germline, CDR1 DFQATT and CDR2 SNEGSKA (reference sequence). CDR3 nucleotide sequence: TGCAGTGTGGAGCGAAACACCGGAGAGCTGTTTTTT. Protein: CSVERNTGELFF.

The J gene is TRBJ2-7, the V gene TRBV29-1; D is possibly TRBD1 (5 bases). Germline lookup yields CDR1 SQVTM and CDR2 ANQGSEA. V was clipped by 3 bases and J by 4 bases, with 7 bases between them. The length of the CDR3 is 11 residues. Written as DNA, the CDR3 is TGCAGCGTTGATCAGGGATACGAGCAGTACTTC. Residues: CSVDQGYEQYF.

In this sample, this clonotype turned up a few times. A much larger clonotype is one base distant, so this may be a read error. The chain employs TRBV5-1 and TRBJ1-2; no reliable D call. Germline V gives CDR1 SGHRS, CDR2 YFSETQ. This CDR3 has 13 residues. The CDR3 DNA reads TGCGCCAGCAGCTTGGTACCTGGTCAAGGCTACGCCTTC. Translated, it gives CASSLVPGQGYAF. Supplemented by reference TRBV5-1 and TRBJ1-2, the full variable domain reads KAGVTQTPRYLIKTRGQQVTLSCSPISGHRSVSWYQQTPGQGLQFLFEYFSETQRNKGNFPGRFSGRQFSNSRSEMNVSTLELGDSALYLCASSLVPGQGYAFGSGTRLTVV.

This clonotype was seen once. V is TRBV27 and J is TRBJ1-1, with D maybe TRBD1 (6 bases). With 2 bases removed from V and 4 bases from J, the gap between germline ends came to 14 bases. The CDR3 runs 15 residues. Germline CDR1 reads MNHEY; CDR2 reads SMNVEV (reference sequence). The CDR3 reads CASSLDSGTSTEAFF. CDR3 bases: TGTGCCAGCAGTTTAGATTCAGGGACAAGCACTGAAGCTTTCTTT.

CDR3 sequence: CASRLTDSNNSPLHF. The CDR3, as DNA: TGTGCCAGCAGACTCACGGACAGCAATAATTCACCCCTCCACTTT. This chain connects TRBV7-9 to TRBJ1-6; D is possibly TRBD1 (6 bases). CDR3 length: 15 residues. V dropped 6 bases and J dropped 5 bases, with 14 bases sitting between them. Germline V gene data show CDR1 as SEHNR and CDR2 as FQNEAQ (reference sequence).

This chain links TRBV7-9 with TRBJ1-5, with D tentatively TRBD1 (5 bases). V was shortened by 4 bases and J by 5 bases, with 15 bases between the two germline ends. Germline V gene lookup returns CDR1 SEHNR and CDR2 FQNEAQ (reference sequence). The CDR3 consists of 15 residues. CDR3 sequence (DNA): TGTGCCAGCAGCTCTTGGGACGGCGGGGATCAGCCCCAGCATTTT. Protein sequence: CASSSWDGGDQPQHF.

V gene TRBV19 combines with J gene TRBJ1-2; D not certain. The germline V gene encodes CDR1 LNHDA and CDR2 SQIVND (reference sequence). This CDR3 region has 12 residues. V was cut by 2 bases and J by 6 bases, with 7 bases left in between. CDR3 nucleotides: TGTGCCAGTAGTATACGTCGGGATGGCTACACCTTC. It yields the protein CASSIRRDGYTF.

This clonotype was counted a few times. The chain is built from TRBV9 and TRBJ2-2, with TRBD2 matching 9 bases. The CDR3 is 16 amino acids. CDR1 is SGDLS and CDR2 is YYNGEE in the germline V gene. J lost 4 bases, V lost 2 bases, and 6 bases had no gene match. CDR3 residues: CASSVPGLAATGELFF. The CDR3 DNA follows: TGTGCCAGCAGCGTTCCGGGACTAGCTGCCACCGGGGAGCTGTTTTTT.

This clonotype has a count of ten or more. This rearrangement joins TRBV7-9 to TRBJ2-5, with a possible D match to TRBD1 (6 bases). The CDR3 has 16 residues. Germline lookup yields CDR1 SEHNR and CDR2 FQNEAQ (reference sequence). The ends were cut back, 1 base at V and 0 bases at J, with 12 bases in the middle. The CDR3 DNA sequence: TGTGCCAGCAGCTTAGGGACAGCACCCTACCAAGAGACCCAGTACTTC. Its protein is CASSLGTAPYQETQYF.

The V and J genes are TRBV12-3 or TRBV12-4 and TRBJ2-2; TRBD1 might be the D (5 bases). Trimming shortened V by 6 bases and J by 6 bases, and 14 bases separated the two germline ends. This CDR3 contains 14 residues. In DNA, the CDR3 is TGTGCCAGCAGGAACGGACAATCATCCGGGGAGCTGTTTTTT. Encoded protein: CASRNGQSSGELFF.

This clonotype occurred a few times. The V and J genes are TRBV19 and TRBJ1-4; TRBD1 matches at 10 bases. V trimming: 5 bases; J trimming: 8 bases; junction bases outside the gene matches: 11. Germline loops: CDR1 LNHDA, CDR2 SQIVND (reference sequence). There are 16 residues in the CDR3. CDR3: CASSPWDRGGNEKLFF. In DNA, the CDR3 is TGTGCCAGTAGTCCCTGGGACAGGGGCGGAAACGAAAAACTGTTTTTT. The entire variable domain, with the rest obtained from reference TRBV19 and TRBJ1-4, is as follows: DGGITQSPKYLFRKEGQNVTLSCEQNLNHDAMYWYRQDPGQGLRLIYYSQIVNDFQKGDIAEGYSVSREKKESFPLTVTSAQKNPTAFYLCASSPWDRGGNEKLFFGSGTQLSVL.

The V gene is TRBV7-8, the J gene TRBJ2-7; 9 bases map to TRBD1. Germline loops: CDR1 SGHVS, CDR2 FQNEAQ. The CDR3 is made up of 12 amino acids. V lost 5 bases to trimming and J lost 9 bases; unmatched junction nucleotides: 5. Written as DNA, the CDR3 is TGTGCCAGCAGCACCGGGACAGGGCGGCAGTACTTC. Translating gives CASSTGTGRQYF.

The CDR3 sequence is CASSLSTGGDRSPLHF. The CDR3 DNA reads as TGTGCCAGCAGCTTATCGACAGGGGGCGATCGGTCACCCCTCCACTTT. V usage is TRBV5-5 and J usage is TRBJ1-6, with 10 nucleotides matching TRBD1. J lost 10 bases, V lost 2 bases, and 9 bases had no gene match. CDR3 size: 16 residues. Germline CDR1 is SGHKS and CDR2 is YYEKEE (reference sequence).

This clonotype showed up many times. The rearrangement links TRBV9 to TRBJ2-7, with 11 bases lining up with TRBD2. V shed 4 bases and J 3 bases; nucleotides not matched to a gene: 6. Per the germline V gene, CDR1 is SGDLS and CDR2 is YYNGEE. This CDR3 comprises 15 residues. The CDR3: CASSSPGTSGYEQYF. The DNA of the CDR3 is TGTGCCAGCAGCTCACCCGGGACTAGCGGCTACGAGCAGTACTTC.